Listed below are T cell receptor beta chains from one sample, sequenced in a study of T cell changes during pregnancy in multiple sclerosis. Libraries were prepared by immunoSEQ multiplex PCR; TCRdb keeps only in-frame clonotypes and omits some of them. This repertoire shows approximately 68,000 clones, roughly 90% found once; its top ten account for over 1.1%. This material consisted of peripheral blood, taken in the second trimester of pregnancy. These receptors all come from a female donor with multiple sclerosis, enrolled in a pregnancy study. The CDR3 runs from the conserved cysteine through the conserved F or W. The D gene is left open where the match is weak. Expanded clones are given a class, and other clones once, few, many or no size at all.

clone_size	d_call	v_call	j_call	cdr3_nt	cdr3_aa
.	TRBD2	TRBV5-6	TRBJ2-7	TGTGCCAGCAGCTTGCGCGGGGGATTAAACGAGCAGTACTTC	CASSLRGGLNEQYF
.	TRBD2	TRBV5-1	TRBJ2-1	TGCGCCAGCATTATGGGACTAGGAGCTGAGCAGTTCTTC	CASIMGLGAEQFF
.	.	TRBV19	TRBJ1-3	TGTGCCAGTCTGGGGGGACTGAGCTCTGGAAACACCATATATTTT	CASLGGLSSGNTIYF
once	.	TRBV7-9	TRBJ2-7	TGTGCCAGCAGCTTAGTATACGAGCAGTACTTC	CASSLVYEQYF
.	TRBD1	TRBV19	TRBJ1-5	TGTGCCAGTTCCCGGACAGGCGATAGCAATCAGCCCCAGCATTTT	CASSRTGDSNQPQHF
.	TRBD2	TRBV27	TRBJ2-1	TGTGCCAGCACCCGGACTAGCGGGGTCTACAATGAGCAGTTCTTC	CASTRTSGVYNEQFF
.	.	TRBV23-1	TRBJ2-7	TGCGCCAGCAGTGTAGAGGAGAGCTCCTACGAGCAGTACTTC	CASSVEESSYEQYF
.	TRBD2	TRBV2	TRBJ2-7	TGTGCCAGCAGTGAAGCGCTGGGTAGCGGGAGAAGGTACGAGCAGTACTTC	CASSEALGSGRRYEQYF
.	TRBD1	TRBV6-6	TRBJ1-2	TGTGCCAGCAGTTACCTAACGGGACAGGGCTCTGGCTACACCTTC	CASSYLTGQGSGYTF
.	TRBD2	TRBV27	TRBJ2-1	TGTGCCACCCTACTAGCGGGAAGGAATGAGCAGTTCTTC	CATLLAGRNEQFF
.	TRBD1	TRBV27	TRBJ2-7	TGTGCCAGCAGTCTAAGACCCGGGACAGCCTACGAGCAGTACTTC	CASSLRPGTAYEQYF
.	TRBD1	TRBV11-2	TRBJ1-1	TGTGCCAGCAGCTTATGGGGGCCCTTAAGGGGGCCTATGAACACTGAAGCTTTCTTT	CASSLWGPLRGPMNTEAFF
.	.	TRBV6-5	TRBJ1-5	TGTGCCAGCAGTCCCCAAGGGGCCCTCAATCAGCCCCAGCATTTT	CASSPQGALNQPQHF
few	TRBD1	TRBV7-6	TRBJ1-2	TGTGCCAGCACCCCAGGGCTGACAGGGAGAAAGAACGATAATGGCTACACCTTC	CASTPGLTGRKNDNGYTF
.	.	TRBV18	TRBJ2-7	TGTGCCAGCTCACCTCAGACAGGCTCCTACGAGCAGTACTTC	CASSPQTGSYEQYF
.	.	TRBV25-1	TRBJ1-2	TGTGCCAGCAGTGACGGTGGGGCGGGGAACTATGGCTACACCTTC	CASSDGGAGNYGYTF
.	TRBD1	TRBV2	TRBJ2-2	TGTGCCAGCGGGACAGGGCCCACCGGGGAGCTGTTTTTT	CASGTGPTGELFF
.	.	TRBV5-1	TRBJ2-5	TGCGCCAGCAGCTTGGGTACAGGGCTGGGAGAGACCCAGTACTTC	CASSLGTGLGETQYF
.	.	TRBV10-3	TRBJ2-7	TGTGCCATCAGTGAGCCGGGGACATCGACCTACGAGCAGTACTTC	CAISEPGTSTYEQYF
.	.	TRBV6-5	TRBJ2-7	TGTGCCAGCAGTTACTCTCAGGGGACTATCCCCTACGAGCAGTACTTC	CASSYSQGTIPYEQYF